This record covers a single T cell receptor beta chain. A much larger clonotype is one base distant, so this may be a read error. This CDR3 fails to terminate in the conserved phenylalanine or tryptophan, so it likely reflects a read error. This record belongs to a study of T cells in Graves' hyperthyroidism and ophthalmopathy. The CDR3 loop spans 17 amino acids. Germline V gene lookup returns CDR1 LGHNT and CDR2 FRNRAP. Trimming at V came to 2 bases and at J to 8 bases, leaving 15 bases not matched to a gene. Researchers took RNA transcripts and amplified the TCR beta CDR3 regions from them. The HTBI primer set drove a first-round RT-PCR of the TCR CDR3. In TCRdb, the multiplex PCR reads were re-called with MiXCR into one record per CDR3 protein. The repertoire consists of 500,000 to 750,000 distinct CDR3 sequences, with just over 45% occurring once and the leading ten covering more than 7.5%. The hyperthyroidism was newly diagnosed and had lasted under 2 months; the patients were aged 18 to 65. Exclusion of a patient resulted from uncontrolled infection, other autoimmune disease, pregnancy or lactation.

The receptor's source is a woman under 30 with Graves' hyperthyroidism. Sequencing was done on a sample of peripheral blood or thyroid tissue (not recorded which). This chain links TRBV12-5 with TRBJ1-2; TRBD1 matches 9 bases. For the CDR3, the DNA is TGTGCTAGTGGTTTGTGGATGAATACAGGGGGCGTCGCAGGCTACACCCTC. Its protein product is CASGLWMNTGGVAGYTL.